This T cell receptor (beta chain) comes out of a study of blood T cell repertoires in COVID-19 (dated by TCRdb to between 2020 and 2021). With respect to the entire study: The collaborator samples originated in the United States, Italy and Spain and spanned the acute and convalescent phases of COVID-19. The prospective study material was composed of cDNA or gDNA derived from T cells, B-cell-depleted T cells, or PBMCs. The samples were drawn from the first 160 participants of the ongoing ImmuneRACE study and from about 1,200 subjects provided by 6 global collaborators. A de-identified subject ID, COVID-19 status, age in years and sex were almost always included in the sample metadata. Deeply sampled blood TCRbeta repertoires from subjects exposed to, actively infected with, or recovered from COVID-19 were included in the dataset. Where available, HLA class I and class II types were obtained from metadata supplied by the sample provider rather than from assay-based typing. The repertoires were made available in a free public database intended to serve as a resource for research on the immune response to SARS-CoV-2. What the research found in general, with its limitations: How much clinical and demographic metadata was included differed by source and by participant, and the metadata was provided uncurated.

In the case of this clone: It has no known antigen specificity. Nothing much larger sits one base from this clone, and base qualities are not available.

TCRbeta CDR3 regions were amplified from genomic DNA by means of the immunoSEQ Assay, a bias-controlled multiplex PCR. Processing in the source paper ran as follows. Within the assay, amplification of reference gene primers was used to estimate how many nucleated cells each sample contained. To quantify the absolute abundance of each unique TCRbeta CDR3 rearrangement, sequence reads were collapsed and filtered. For each sample, productive Simpson clonality was calculated as the square root of Simpson's diversity index across productive rearrangements. This is the immuneACCESS table as TCRdb keeps it, with only in-frame sequences that have V and J called. A part of the clones is gone; compared with another copy, unresolved V genes explain less than half, and the rest is unexplained. V and J calls and clone size follow that table, whereas D and trimming were derived from the DNA. The sample table holds about 200,000 clones, of which 75% to 90% were seen once. Around 4.8% of the sample is held by the ten biggest clonotypes.

The germline V gene provides CDR1 MGHDK and CDR2 SYGVNS. Counted from cysteine to phenylalanine, this CDR3 has 15 amino acids. CDR3 DNA is the only sequence kept; it has 45 bases, read in frame from the first base. The junction carries 16 bases between V and J, which are trimmed by 2 bases and 9 bases respectively. Each collaborating institution followed its own protocols to collect whole blood in K2EDTA tubes. Collaborator samples were shipped for TCRbeta analysis as frozen whole blood, isolated PBMCs, or DNA extracted from either sample type. The sample taken for sequencing was peripheral blood. Recombination linked TRBV25-1 to TRBJ2-2; a weak D assignment points to TRBD2 (6 bases agree). The TCR originated in a woman between 40 and 50 years old with acute or convalescent COVID-19. DNA sequence: TGTGCCAGCAGTGAAAGCAACGGCGGGGTTAGGGAGCTGTTTTTT. The encoded protein is CASSESNGGVRELFF.